This T cell receptor beta chain was identified in a study of post-analysis software for immune sequencing data. Looking at the study overall: Included among the disease courses, which were recorded for the cohort, were relapsing-remitting, secondary progressive and progressive-relapsing multiple sclerosis.

Each TCR beta cDNA library carried unique molecular identifiers. Using its own MiXCR run on the PCR reads, TCRdb lists one record per CDR3 protein. The sample includes 750,000 to 950,000 distinct CDR3 sequences, around 53% of them seen just once. On this clonotype itself: Its specificity is unknown.

CDR3 size: 12 residues. Germline assignment: CDR1 SQVTM and CDR2 ANQGSEA. Findings and limits, study-wide: TRBV5-6, TRBV5-1 and TRBV20-1 belonged to a set of about five TRBV segments that were more frequent in patients than controls.

The specimen sequenced was blood. V and J are TRBV29-1 and TRBJ2-7; D is possibly TRBD1 or TRBD2 (5 bases each). The DNA end lines up better with TRBJ2-5; the J call may be wrong. This TCR came from a girl aged 5 to 17 with multiple sclerosis. The CDR3 spells CSVEVGAETQYF. Here the CDR3 DNA reads TGCAGCGTTGAGGTCGGGGCAGAGACCCAGTACTTC.